This T cell receptor (beta chain) was identified in a study of beta chain features in type 1 diabetes. This clone occurred a few times. No antigen is known for it. Study conclusions and caveats: TCRB CDR3s from Type 1 diabetes patients were moderately but significantly shorter in all four CD4+ subsets.

This CDR3 is 15 amino acids long. CDR1 SGHTA and CDR2 FQGNSA come from the germline V gene. Trimming took off 1 base at V and 8 bases at J, with 14 bases between the two ends. Sequencing targeted expressed TCRB transcripts, as all isolated RNA had been reverse transcribed. Read counts averaged around 3.9 million for samples of naive, central memory and regulatory T cells. Only in-frame clones appear in the TCRdb table, and some are missing; sequencing was by immunoSEQ multiplex PCR. The sample carries fewer than 450,000 clones, 13% recorded once. This receptor was obtained from a woman aged 18-29 years with type 1 diabetes. Sequencing input: naive CD4+ T cells from blood. The chain is built from TRBV7-2 and TRBJ1-4; D gene ambiguous. The chain's CDR3 is CASSLGARPSEKLFF. CDR3 DNA sequence: TGTGCCAGCAGCTTAGGGGCCAGGCCGAGCGAAAAACTGTTTTTT.